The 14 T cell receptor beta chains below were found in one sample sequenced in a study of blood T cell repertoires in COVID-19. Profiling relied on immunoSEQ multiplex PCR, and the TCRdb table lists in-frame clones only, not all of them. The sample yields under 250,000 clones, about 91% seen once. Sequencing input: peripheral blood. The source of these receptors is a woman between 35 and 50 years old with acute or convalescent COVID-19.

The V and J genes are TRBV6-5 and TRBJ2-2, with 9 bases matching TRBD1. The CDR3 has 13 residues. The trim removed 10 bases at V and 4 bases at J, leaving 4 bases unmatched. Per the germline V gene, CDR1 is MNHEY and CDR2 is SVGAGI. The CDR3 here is CATHRGPTGELFF. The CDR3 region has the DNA TGTGCCACCCACAGGGGGCCCACCGGGGAGCTGTTTTTT.

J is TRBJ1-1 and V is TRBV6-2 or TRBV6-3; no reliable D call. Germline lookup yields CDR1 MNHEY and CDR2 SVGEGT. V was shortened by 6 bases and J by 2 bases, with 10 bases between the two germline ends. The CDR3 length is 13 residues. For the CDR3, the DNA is TGTGCCAGCAGCCGAACTGGTAACACTGAAGCTTTCTTT. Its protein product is CASSRTGNTEAFF.

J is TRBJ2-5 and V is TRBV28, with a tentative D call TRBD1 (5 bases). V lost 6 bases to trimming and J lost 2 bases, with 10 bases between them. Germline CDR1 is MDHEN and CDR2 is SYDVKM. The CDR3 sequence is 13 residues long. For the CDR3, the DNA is TGTGCCAGCAGGTGGCAGGGTCAAGAGACCCAGTACTTC. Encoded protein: CASRWQGQETQYF. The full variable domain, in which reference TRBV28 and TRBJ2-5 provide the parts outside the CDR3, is DVKVTQSSRYLVKRTGEKVFLECVQDMDHENMFWYRQDPGLGLRLIYFSYDVKMKEKGDIPEGYSVSREKKERFSLILESASTNQTSMYLCASRWQGQETQYFGPGTRLLVL.

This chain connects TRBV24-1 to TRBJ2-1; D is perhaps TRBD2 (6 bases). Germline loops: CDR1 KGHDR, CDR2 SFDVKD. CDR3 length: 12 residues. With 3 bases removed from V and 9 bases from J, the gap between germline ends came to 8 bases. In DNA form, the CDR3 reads TGTGCCACCAGTGATCGGGGGAGTGAGCAGTTCTTC. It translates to CATSDRGSEQFF.

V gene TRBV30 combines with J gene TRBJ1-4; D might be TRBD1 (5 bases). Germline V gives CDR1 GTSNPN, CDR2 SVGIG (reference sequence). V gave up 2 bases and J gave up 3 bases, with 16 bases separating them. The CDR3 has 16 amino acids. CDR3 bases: TGTGCCTGGAGTCCAGGGTATCTCGGGTCTAATGAAAAACTGTTTTTT. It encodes CAWSPGYLGSNEKLFF.

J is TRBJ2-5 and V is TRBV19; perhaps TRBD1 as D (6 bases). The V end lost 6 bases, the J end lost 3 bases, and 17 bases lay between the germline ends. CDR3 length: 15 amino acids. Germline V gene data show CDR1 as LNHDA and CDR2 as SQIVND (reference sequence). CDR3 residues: CASRARGGVKETQYF. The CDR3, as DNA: TGTGCCAGTAGGGCGCGAGGGGGAGTCAAAGAGACCCAGTACTTC. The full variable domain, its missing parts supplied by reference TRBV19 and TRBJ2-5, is DGGITQSPKYLFRKEGQNVTLSCEQNLNHDAMYWYRQDPGQGLRLIYYSQIVNDFQKGDIAEGYSVSREKKESFPLTVTSAQKNPTAFYLCASRARGGVKETQYFGPGTRLLVL.

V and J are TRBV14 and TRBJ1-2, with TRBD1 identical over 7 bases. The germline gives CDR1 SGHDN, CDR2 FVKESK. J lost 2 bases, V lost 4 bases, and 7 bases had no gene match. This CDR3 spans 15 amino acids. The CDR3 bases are TGTGCCAGCAGCCCAGGGACAGTTTGGAACTATGGCTACACCTTC. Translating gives CASSPGTVWNYGYTF.

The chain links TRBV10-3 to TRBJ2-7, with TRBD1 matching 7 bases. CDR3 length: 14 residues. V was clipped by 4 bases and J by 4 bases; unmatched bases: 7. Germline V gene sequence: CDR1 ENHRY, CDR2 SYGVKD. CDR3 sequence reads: CAISGEQGNYEQYV. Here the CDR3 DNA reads TGTGCCATCAGTGGGGAACAGGGGAATTACGAGCAGTACGTC.

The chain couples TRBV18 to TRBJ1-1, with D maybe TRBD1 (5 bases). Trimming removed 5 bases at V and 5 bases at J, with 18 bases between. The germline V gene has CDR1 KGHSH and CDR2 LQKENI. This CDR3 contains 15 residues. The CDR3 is CASSTITGTETEAFF. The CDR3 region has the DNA TGTGCCAGCTCAACAATTACAGGTACAGAGACTGAAGCTTTCTTT.

This CDR3 is CASSEAPGQETLKVYGYTF. For the CDR3, the DNA is TGTGCCAGCAGTGAAGCGCCGGGACAGGAAACCCTTAAAGTCTATGGCTACACCTTC. V gene TRBV6-1 combines with J gene TRBJ1-2; 8 nucleotides line up with TRBD1. Germline V gene data show CDR1 as MNHNS and CDR2 as SASEGT. V was clipped by 0 bases and J by 4 bases; unmatched bases: 16. The CDR3 loop spans 19 amino acids.

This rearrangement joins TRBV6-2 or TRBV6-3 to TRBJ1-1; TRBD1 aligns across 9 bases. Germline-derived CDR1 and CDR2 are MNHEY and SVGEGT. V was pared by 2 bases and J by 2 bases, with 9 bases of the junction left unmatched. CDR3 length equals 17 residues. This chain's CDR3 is CASSYRPWTGENTEAFF. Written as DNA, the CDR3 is TGTGCCAGCAGTTACCGCCCTTGGACAGGGGAAAACACTGAAGCTTTCTTT.

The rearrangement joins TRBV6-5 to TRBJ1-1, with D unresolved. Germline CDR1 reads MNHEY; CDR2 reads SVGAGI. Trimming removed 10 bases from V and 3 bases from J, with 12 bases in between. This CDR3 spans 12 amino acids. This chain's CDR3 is CATHREDTEAFF. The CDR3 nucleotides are TGTGCCACCCACCGGGAGGACACTGAAGCTTTCTTT.

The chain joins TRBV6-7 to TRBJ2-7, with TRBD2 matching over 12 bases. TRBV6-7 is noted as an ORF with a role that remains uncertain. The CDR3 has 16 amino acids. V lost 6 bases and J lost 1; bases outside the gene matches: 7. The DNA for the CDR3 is TGTGCCAGCAGCCCCGGACTAGCGGGGTGTTCCTACGAGCAGTACGTC. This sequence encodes CASSPGLAGCSYEQYV.

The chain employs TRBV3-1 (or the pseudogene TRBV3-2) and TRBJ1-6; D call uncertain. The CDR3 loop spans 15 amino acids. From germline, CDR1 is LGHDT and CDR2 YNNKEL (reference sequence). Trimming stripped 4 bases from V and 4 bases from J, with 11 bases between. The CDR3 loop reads CASSRRDKYNSPLHF. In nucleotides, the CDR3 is TGTGCCAGCAGCCGACGTGACAAGTATAATTCACCCCTCCACTTT.